This T cell receptor (beta chain) came from a study of cytomegalovirus exposure and HLA in healthy donors. Study-wide results and limits: Highest at DRB1 and lowest at HLA-C, TCR association rates differed among HLA loci in a later analysis. For most TCR sequences rarity was the rule, although some public TCRs occurred in many donors. CMV serostatus stood as the only immune exposure information on hand.

The primer mix had 60 Vbeta and 13 Jbeta primers. Libraries were prepared by immunoSEQ multiplex PCR; TCRdb keeps only in-frame clonotypes and omits some of them. The sample shows about 130,000 clones, approximately 84% of them seen only once. The CDR3 is 13 amino acids. Germline V gene lookup returns CDR1 SNHLY and CDR2 FYNNEI. The ends were cut back, 8 bases at V and 7 bases at J, with 15 bases in the middle. In the case of this clone: Its antigen is currently unknown.

The J gene is TRBJ2-1, the V gene TRBV2, with D perhaps TRBD2 (6 bases). Sequencing was performed on PBMCs. The receptor comes from a boy aged 2-15 years in good health and CMV-seronegative. CDR3 region: CASPASAGNEQFF. The DNA for the CDR3 is TGTGCCAGCCCGGCTAGCGCGGGGAATGAGCAGTTCTTC.